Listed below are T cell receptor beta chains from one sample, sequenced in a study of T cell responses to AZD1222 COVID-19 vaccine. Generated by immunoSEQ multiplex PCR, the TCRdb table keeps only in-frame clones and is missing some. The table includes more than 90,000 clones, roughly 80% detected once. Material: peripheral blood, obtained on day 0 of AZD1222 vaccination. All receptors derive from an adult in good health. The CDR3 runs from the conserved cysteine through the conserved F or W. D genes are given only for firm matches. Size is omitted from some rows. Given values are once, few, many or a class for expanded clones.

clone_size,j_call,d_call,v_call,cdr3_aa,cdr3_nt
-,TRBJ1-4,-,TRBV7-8,CASSLSGVGTNEKLFF,TGTGCCAGCAGCCTTTCGGGGGTCGGAACTAATGAAAAACTGTTTTTT
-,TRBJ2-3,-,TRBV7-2,CASSSGLGTDTQYF,TGTGCCAGCAGCTCCGGACTCGGCACAGATACGCAGTATTTT
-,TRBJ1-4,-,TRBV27,CASSYDRSNEKLFF,TGTGCCAGCAGTTATGACAGGAGTAATGAAAAACTGTTTTTT
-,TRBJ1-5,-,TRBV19,CASLDGYNQPQHF,TGTGCCAGTTTGGACGGCTACAATCAGCCCCAGCATTTT
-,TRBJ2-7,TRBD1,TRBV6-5,CASREGQAIREQYF,TGTGCCAGCAGGGAGGGACAGGCTATCAGGGAGCAGTACTTC
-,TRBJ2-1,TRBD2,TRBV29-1,CSVRTSGTYNEQFF,TGCAGCGTACGGACTAGCGGGACATACAATGAGCAGTTCTTC
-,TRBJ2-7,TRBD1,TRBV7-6,CASSLGGQAYEQYF,TGTGCCAGCAGCTTAGGAGGACAGGCCTACGAGCAGTACTTC
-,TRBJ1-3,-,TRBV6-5,CASSPEGNTIYF,TGTGCCAGCAGTCCAGAGGGGAACACCATATATTTT
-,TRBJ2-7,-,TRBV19,CASSNGDSSSYEQYF,TGTGCCAGTAGTAATGGCGACAGCAGCTCCTACGAGCAGTACTTC
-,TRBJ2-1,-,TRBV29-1,CSGGATGGSEQFF,TGCAGCGGGGGGGCGACAGGAGGCAGTGAGCAGTTCTTC
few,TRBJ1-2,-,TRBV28,CASSLAGYGYTF,TGTGCCAGCAGTTTGGCAGGGTATGGCTACACCTTC
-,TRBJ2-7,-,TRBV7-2,CASSQRAGLTRQIRYEQYF,TGTGCCAGCAGCCAGAGGGCGGGCCTGACTAGACAAATTAGGTACGAGCAGTACTTC
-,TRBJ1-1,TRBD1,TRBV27,CASSLRTGYTEAFF,TGTGCCAGCAGTTTACGGACAGGGTACACTGAAGCTTTCTTT
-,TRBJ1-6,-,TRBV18,CASSPPNSPLHF,TGTGCCAGCTCGCCCCCTAATTCACCCCTCCACTTT
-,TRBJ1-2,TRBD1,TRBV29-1,CSVGTGSNYGYTF,TGCAGCGTTGGGACAGGTTCGAACTATGGCTACACCTTC
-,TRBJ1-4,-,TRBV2,CASSDKVTAEKLFF,TGTGCCAGCAGTGATAAGGTGACAGCAGAAAAACTGTTTTTT
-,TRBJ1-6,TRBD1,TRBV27,CASSMRLSGTGDSPLHF,TGTGCCAGCAGTATGAGATTGTCGGGGACAGGGGATTCACCCCTCCACTTT
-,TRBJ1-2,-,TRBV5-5,CASSLQGEGYGYTF,TGTGCCAGCAGCTTGCAGGGAGAAGGCTATGGCTACACCTTC
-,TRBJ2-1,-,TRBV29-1,CSVGRGEKNEQFF,TGCAGCGTTGGCAGGGGGGAAAAAAATGAGCAGTTCTTC
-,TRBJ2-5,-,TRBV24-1,CATSERTDQETQYF,TGTGCCACCAGTGAGAGGACGGATCAAGAGACCCAGTACTTC
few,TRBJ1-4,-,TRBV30,CAWSVVEKLFF,TGTGCCTGGAGTGTAGTGGAAAAACTGTTTTTT
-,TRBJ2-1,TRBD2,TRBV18,CASSPSRASGGAINEQFF,TGTGCCAGCTCACCAAGCCGGGCTAGCGGGGGGGCCATAAATGAGCAGTTCTTC
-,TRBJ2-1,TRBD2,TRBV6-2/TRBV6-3,CASSSAGTIYNEQFF,TGTGCCAGCAGTTCGGCCGGGACTATATACAATGAGCAGTTCTTC
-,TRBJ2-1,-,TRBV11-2,CASSLGIQNEQFF,TGTGCCAGCAGCTTAGGAATCCAAAATGAGCAGTTCTTC
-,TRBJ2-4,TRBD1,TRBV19,CASSQHGTGMTKNIQYF,TGTGCCAGTAGCCAACATGGGACAGGGATGACCAAAAACATTCAGTACTTC
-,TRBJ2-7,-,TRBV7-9,CASSLSTGLGYEQYF,TGTGCCAGCAGCTTATCTACCGGGTTGGGGTACGAGCAGTACTTC
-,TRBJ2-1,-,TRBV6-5,CASSPRTENNEQFF,TGTGCCAGCAGTCCCAGGACTGAAAACAATGAGCAGTTCTTC
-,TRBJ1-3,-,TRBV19,CASTPTISGNTIYF,TGTGCCAGCACGCCAACAATCTCTGGAAACACCATATATTTT
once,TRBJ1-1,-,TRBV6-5,CASSYEAGGPEAFF,TGTGCCAGCAGTTACGAGGCAGGCGGACCTGAAGCTTTCTTT
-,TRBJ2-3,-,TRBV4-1,CASSQTPTVHTQYF,TGCGCCAGCAGCCAGACCCCGACAGTACATACGCAGTATTTT
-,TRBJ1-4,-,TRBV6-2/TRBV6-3,CASSYNRNPGKLFF,TGTGCCAGCAGTTACAACCGGAACCCGGGGAAACTGTTTTTT
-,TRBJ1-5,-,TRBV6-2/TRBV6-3,CASSYSSVRQNQPQHF,TGTGCCAGCAGTTACTCGAGCGTTCGACAGAATCAGCCCCAGCATTTT